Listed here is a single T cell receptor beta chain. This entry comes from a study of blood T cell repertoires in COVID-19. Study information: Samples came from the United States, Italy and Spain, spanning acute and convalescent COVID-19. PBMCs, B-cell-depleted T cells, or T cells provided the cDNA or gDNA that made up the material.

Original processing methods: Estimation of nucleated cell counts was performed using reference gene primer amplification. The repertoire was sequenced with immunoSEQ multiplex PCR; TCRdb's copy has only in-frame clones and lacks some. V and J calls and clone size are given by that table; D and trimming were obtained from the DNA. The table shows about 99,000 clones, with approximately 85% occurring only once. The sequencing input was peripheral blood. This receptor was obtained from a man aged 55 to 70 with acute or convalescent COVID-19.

CDR3 coding DNA: TGTGCCAGCAGCCCTACCTCGACTCAAGGTTACAATGAGCAGTTCTTC. It codes for CASSPTSTQGYNEQFF. The chain has TRBV7-3 and TRBJ2-1; D is ambiguous. Germline V gene data show CDR1 as SGHTA and CDR2 as FQGTGA. V shed 5 bases and J shed 4 bases, with 18 bases lying between them. This CDR3 comprises 16 residues.